The clone carrying this T cell receptor beta chain was picked up a small number of times. There are 13 residues in the CDR3. Trimming pared 8 bases from V and 8 bases from J, leaving 13 bases between. The V gene's germline CDR1 is SGHAT and CDR2 FQNNGV. As processed by the authors: Amplification from reference gene primers served as the basis for estimated nucleated cell counts. Here immunoSEQ multiplex PCR was the method, and the copy in TCRdb shows in-frame clones only, minus some. Clone size and V and J calls were adopted from that table, with D and trimming inferred from the DNA. The sample holds 180,000 or so clones, around 89% seen once. The data are from a study of blood T cell repertoires in COVID-19. Study-level information: Specimens from acute and convalescent COVID-19 originated in the United States, Italy and Spain. PBMCs, B-cell-depleted T cells, or T cells were the source of the cDNA or gDNA that made up the material.

The clonotype was recovered from a man aged 50 to 59 with acute or convalescent COVID-19. The chain employs TRBV11-2 and TRBJ1-6, with no clear D. Sequencing was done on a sample of peripheral blood. Written as DNA, the CDR3 is TGTGCCAGCGCGCAGGTTTTAGATTCACCCCTCCACTTT. Translated: CASAQVLDSPLHF.